Reported below is one T cell receptor (beta chain). No antigen is known for it. These data originate in a study of vaccination effects on CD4 cells after COVID-19. Data came from immunoSEQ multiplex PCR; TCRdb stores just in-frame clones and leaves some out. The profile shows about 26,000 clones, more than 75% of them singletons. In the ViraFEST assay, antigen-specific CD4+ clonotypes were identified by expansion after peptide-pool stimulation. Isolation of CD4+ T cells took place after 10 days of culture. A PCR test confirmed that the person had SARS-CoV-2 infection between March and December 2020. Days 3 and 7 were when half the medium was replaced with IL-2 medium. Germline CDR1 reads SGDLS; CDR2 reads YYNGEE. The CDR3 is 15 amino acids. The V gene lost 0 bases and the J gene lost 1 base, with 7 bases spanning the gap.

Sequencing was performed on CD4+ T cells from PBMCs cultured with HCoV-NL63 spike peptides, taken before COVID-19 vaccination. The chain is built from TRBV9 and TRBJ2-2; D gene ambiguous. The receptor comes from a human donor who had a prior SARS-CoV-2 infection. The CDR3 loop is CASSVDSRNTGELFF. The CDR3, as DNA: TGTGCCAGCAGCGTAGACTCCCGGAACACCGGGGAGCTGTTTTTT.